The clone carrying this T cell receptor (beta chain) was seen more than once but under ten times. This table comes from immunoSEQ multiplex PCR, and its TCRdb copy is limited to in-frame clones, with some not included. The table records 50,000 or so clones, around 87% of them present only once. Looked up from germline, CDR1 is MGHRA and CDR2 is YSYEKL. Unmatched junction bases numbered 7, after V lost 3 bases and J lost 2 bases. The CDR3 covers 16 residues. These data are taken from a study of PD-L1 blockade in urothelial cancer. Study at large: Patients arrived having already received 0 to 3 prior chemotherapy regimens. Typically, measured as a median, blood samples had 150,000 or so T cells.

Time point denoted: peripheral blood 6 weeks after treatment start. Patients suffered from locally advanced or metastatic urothelial carcinoma. Patients yielded 1 to 8 samples each, pretreatment and on-treatment. Source: PBMCs, taken around atezolizumab (anti-PD-L1) treatment. The chain recombines TRBV4-1 with TRBJ2-3, with 8 bases identical to TRBD2. The receptor was derived from a man aged 60 to 75 with urothelial cancer. The CDR3 nucleotides are TGCGCCAGCAGCCATGATGTAGCGGGGCCCACAGATACGCAGTATTTT. It specifies CASSHDVAGPTDTQYF.